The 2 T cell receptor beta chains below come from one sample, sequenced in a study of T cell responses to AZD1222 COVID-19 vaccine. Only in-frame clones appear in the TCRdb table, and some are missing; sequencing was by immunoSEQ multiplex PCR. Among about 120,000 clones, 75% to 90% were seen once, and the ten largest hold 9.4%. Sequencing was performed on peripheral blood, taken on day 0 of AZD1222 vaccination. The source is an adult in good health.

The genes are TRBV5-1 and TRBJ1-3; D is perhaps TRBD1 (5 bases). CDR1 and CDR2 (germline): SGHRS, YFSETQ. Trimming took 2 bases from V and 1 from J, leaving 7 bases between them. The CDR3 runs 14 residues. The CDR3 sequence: CASSFGGSGNTIYF. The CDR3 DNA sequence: TGCGCCAGCAGCTTCGGGGGTTCTGGAAACACCATATATTTT. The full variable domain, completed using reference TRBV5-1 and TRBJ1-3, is KAGVTQTPRYLIKTRGQQVTLSCSPISGHRSVSWYQQTPGQGLQFLFEYFSETQRNKGNFPGRFSGRQFSNSRSEMNVSTLELGDSALYLCASSFGGSGNTIYFGEGSWLTVV.

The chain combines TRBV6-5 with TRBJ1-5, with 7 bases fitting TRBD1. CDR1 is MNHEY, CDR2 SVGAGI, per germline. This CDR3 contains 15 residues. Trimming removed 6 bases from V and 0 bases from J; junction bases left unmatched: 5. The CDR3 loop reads CASRAGQSSNQPQHF. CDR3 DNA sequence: TGTGCCAGCAGGGCGGGACAGAGTAGCAATCAGCCCCAGCATTTT.